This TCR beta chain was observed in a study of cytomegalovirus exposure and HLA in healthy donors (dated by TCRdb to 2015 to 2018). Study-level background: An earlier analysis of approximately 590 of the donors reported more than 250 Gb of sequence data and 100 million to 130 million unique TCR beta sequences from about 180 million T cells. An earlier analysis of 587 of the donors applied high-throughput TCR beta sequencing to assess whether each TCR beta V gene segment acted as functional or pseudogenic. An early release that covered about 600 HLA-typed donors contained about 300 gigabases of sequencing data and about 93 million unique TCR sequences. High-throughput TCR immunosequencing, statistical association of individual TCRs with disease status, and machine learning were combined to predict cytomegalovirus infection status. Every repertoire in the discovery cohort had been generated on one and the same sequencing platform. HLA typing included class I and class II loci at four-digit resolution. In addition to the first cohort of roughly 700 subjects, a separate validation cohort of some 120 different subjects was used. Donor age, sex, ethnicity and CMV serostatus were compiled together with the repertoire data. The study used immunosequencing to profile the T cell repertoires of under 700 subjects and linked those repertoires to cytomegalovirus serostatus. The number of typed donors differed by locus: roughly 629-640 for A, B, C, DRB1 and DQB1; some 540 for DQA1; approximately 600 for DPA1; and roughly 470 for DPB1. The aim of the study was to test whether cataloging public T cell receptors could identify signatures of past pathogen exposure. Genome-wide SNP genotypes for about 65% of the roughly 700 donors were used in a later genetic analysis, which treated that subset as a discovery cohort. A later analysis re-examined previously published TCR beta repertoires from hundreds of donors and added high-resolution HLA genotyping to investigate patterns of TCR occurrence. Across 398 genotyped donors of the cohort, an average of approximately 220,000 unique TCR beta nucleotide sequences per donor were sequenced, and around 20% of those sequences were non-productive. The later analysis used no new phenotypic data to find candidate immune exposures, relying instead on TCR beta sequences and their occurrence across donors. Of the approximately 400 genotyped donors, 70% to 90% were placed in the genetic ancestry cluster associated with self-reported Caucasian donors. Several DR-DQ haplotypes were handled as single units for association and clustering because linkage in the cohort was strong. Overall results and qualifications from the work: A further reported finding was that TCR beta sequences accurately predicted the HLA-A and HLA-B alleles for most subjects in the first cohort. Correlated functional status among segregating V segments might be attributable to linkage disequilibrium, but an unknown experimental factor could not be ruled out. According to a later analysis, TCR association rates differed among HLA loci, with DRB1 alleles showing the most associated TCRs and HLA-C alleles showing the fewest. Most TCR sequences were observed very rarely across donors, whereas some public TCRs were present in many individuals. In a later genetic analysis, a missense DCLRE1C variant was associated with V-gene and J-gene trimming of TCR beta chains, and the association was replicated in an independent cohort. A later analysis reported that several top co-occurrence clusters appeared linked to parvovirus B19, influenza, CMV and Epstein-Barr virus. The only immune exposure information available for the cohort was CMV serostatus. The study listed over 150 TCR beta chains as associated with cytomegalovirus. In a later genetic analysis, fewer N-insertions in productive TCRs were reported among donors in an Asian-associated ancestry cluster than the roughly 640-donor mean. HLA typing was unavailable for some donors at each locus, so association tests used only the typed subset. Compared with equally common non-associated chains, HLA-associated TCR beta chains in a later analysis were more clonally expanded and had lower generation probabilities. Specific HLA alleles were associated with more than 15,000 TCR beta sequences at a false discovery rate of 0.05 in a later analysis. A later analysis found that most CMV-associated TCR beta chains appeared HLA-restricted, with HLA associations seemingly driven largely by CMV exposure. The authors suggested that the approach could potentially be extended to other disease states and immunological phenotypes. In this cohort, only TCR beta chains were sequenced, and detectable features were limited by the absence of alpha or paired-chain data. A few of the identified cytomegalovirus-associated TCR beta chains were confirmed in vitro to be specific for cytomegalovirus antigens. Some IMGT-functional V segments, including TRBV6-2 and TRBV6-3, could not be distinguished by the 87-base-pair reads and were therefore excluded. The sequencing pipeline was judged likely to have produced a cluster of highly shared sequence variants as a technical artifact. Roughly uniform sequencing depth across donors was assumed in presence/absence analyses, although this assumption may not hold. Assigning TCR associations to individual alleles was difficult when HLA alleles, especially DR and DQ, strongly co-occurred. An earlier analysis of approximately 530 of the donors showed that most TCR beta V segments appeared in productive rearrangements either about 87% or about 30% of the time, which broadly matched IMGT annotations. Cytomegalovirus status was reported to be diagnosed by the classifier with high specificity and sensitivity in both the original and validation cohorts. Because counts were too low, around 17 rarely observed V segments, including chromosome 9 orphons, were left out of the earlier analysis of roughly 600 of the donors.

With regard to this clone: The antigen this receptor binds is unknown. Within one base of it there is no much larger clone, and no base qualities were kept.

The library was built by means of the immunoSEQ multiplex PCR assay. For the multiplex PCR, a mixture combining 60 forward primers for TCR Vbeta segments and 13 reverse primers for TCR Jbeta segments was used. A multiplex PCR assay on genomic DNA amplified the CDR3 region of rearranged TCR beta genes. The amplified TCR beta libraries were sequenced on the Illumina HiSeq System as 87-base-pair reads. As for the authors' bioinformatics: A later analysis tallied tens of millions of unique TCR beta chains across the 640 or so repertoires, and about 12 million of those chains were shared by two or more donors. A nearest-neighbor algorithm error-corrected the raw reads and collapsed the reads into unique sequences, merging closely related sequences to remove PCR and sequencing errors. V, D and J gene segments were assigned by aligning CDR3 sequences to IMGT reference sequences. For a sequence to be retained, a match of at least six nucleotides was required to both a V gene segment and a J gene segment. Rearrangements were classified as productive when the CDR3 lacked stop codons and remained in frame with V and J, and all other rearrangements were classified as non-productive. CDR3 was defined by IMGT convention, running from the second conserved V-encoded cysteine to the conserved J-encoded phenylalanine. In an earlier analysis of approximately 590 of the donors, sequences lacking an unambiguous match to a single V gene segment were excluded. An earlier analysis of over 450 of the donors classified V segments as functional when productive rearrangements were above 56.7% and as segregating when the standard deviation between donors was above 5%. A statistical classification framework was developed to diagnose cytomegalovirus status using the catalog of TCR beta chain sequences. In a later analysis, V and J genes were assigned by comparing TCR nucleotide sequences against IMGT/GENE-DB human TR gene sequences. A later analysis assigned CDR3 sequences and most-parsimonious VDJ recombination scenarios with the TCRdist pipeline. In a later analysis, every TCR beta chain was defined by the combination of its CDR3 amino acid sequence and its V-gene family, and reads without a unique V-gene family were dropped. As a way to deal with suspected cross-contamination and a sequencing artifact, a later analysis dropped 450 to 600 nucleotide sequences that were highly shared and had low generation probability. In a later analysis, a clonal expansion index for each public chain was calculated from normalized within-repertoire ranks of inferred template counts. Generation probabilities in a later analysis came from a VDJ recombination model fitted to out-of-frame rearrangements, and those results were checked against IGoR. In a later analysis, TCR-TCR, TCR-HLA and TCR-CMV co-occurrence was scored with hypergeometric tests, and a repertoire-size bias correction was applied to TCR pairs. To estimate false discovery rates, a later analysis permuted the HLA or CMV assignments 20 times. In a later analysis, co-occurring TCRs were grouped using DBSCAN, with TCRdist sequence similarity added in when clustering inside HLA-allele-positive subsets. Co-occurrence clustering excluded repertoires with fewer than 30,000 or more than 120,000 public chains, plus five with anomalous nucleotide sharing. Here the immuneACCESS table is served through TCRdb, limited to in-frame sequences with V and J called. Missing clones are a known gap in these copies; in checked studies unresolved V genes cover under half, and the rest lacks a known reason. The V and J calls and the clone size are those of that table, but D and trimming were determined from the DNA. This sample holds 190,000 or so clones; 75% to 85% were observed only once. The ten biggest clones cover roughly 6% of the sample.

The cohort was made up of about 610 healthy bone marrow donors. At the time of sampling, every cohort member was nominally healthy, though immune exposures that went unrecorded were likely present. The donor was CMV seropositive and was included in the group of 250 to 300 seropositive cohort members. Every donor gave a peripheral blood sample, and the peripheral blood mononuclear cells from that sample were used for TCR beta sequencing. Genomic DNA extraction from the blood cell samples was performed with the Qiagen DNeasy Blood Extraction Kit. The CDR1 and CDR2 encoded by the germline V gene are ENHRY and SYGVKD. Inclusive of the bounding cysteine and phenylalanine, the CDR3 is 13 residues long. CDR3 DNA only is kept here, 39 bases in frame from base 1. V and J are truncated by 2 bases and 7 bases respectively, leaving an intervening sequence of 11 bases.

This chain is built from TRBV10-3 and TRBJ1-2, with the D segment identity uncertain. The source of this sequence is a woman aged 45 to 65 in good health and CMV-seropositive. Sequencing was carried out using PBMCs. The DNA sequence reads TGTGCCATCAGTGAGCCGCGGGTGTCTGGCTACACCTTC. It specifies CAISEPRVSGYTF.